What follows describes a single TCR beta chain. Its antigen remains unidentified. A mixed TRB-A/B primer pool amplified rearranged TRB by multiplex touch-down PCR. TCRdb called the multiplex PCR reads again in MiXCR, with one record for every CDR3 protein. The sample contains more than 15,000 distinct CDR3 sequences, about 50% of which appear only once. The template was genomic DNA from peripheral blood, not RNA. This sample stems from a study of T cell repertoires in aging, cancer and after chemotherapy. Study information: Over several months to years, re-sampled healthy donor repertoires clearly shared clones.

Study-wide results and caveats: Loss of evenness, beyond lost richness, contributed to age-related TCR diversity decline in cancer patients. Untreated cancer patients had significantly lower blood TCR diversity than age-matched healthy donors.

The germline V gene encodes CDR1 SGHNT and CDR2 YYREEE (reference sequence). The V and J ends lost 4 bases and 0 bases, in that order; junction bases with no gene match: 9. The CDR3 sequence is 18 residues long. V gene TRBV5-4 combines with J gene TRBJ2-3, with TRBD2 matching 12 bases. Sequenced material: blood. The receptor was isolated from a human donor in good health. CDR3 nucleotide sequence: TGTGCCAGCAGCACATTTGGCGGACTAGCGGGAAGCACAGATACGCAGTATTTT. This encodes CASSTFGGLAGSTDTQYF.